Reported below is one T cell receptor (beta chain). These data are taken from a study of beta chain features in type 1 diabetes. All of the isolated RNA was reverse transcribed, so expressed TCRB transcripts were sequenced. The method was immunoSEQ multiplex PCR; TCRdb's version includes in-frame clones alone and lacks a portion of them. Of over 100,000 clones detected, 40% appear once; the ten largest clones hold less than 0.08%. Germline trimming cut 3 bases from V and 7 bases from J; bases unmatched to any gene: 3. The CDR3 length is 13 residues. CDR1 and CDR2 from the germline V gene are GTSNPN and SVGIG (reference sequence).

The sample comprised stem cell memory CD4+ T cells from blood. V usage is TRBV30 and J usage is TRBJ2-1; 10 nucleotides match TRBD1. The clonotype comes from a woman between 18 and 30 years old in good health. The CDR3 sequence: CAWSSGQGNEQFF. Written as DNA, the CDR3 is TGTGCCTGGAGCTCGGGACAGGGGAATGAGCAGTTCTTC.